Given below is one T cell receptor beta chain in context. The antigen it binds to is not known. The record has no base qualities; no much larger clone is one base away. From cysteine to phenylalanine, the CDR3 is 12 amino acids long. CDR3 DNA is the only sequence kept; it has 36 bases, read in frame from the first base. V is shortened by 1 base, J by 12 bases, and the region joining them spans 9 bases. Library preparation used 5' RACE. TCRdb records Illumina HiSeq 2500 as the sequencer. A second PCR of about 7 to 12 cycles was run with a J-beta primer mix and a sample-barcoded 5' primer. A unique molecular identifier was introduced onto each TCR beta cDNA molecule by a template-switch 5' adaptor carrying 12 random nucleotides. Each sample yielded at least 3 million CDR3-containing paired-end reads. All of the RNA was converted into first-strand cDNA using the Mint cDNA synthesis kit, with a TRBC-specific oligonucleotide serving as the primer. After uracil-DNA glycosylase treatment, a first 18-cycle PCR used universal primers M1SS and BC2_uni_R on all cDNA. Concerning the study's data processing: Normalization of each sample was performed by random selection of 1 million high-quality reads, each carrying a distinct molecular identifier. Instead of being binned into consensus sequences, reads that shared molecular identifiers were thrown out. MiTCR, set to a Q25 quality threshold and the strictest error-elimination algorithm, was used for CDR3 identification, clonotype clustering and error correction. A nonparametric unseen species model with Euler transformation was used to estimate lower-bound total TCR beta diversity. The public reads were run again by TCRdb, first through fastp at Q25 and then through MiXCR, and only productive beta chains were kept. Every distinct CDR3 protein forms one entry, paired with its most common genes and DNA. The V and J calls and clone size are TCRdb's, not the authors'. The sample records some 1.1 million distinct CDR3 sequences, about two fifths of which are singletons. Of the sample, around 13% is held by the ten largest clones.

The donors were roughly 39 Caucasian individuals from Russia, aged about 6 to 95 years, who were systemically healthy. Each donor gave 8 to 10 milliliters of peripheral blood, collected into EDTA-treated Vacutainer tubes. Ficoll-Paque density-gradient centrifugation was used to isolate PBMCs, with at least 6.5 million per sample. Total RNA, at least 5 micrograms per sample, was extracted from PBMCs with Trizol reagent. The percentages of naive CD45RAhigh/CD27high T cells were determined by flow cytometry on a PBMC aliquot from every donor. These data originate in a study of blood T cells in healthy people across ages (dated by TCRdb to 2015 to 2017). The study in broad terms: Template switching captured roughly one uniquely barcoded TCR beta cDNA molecule per two T cells in model experiments. The donors were split into four age groups: young (average about 16 years), middle-aged (over 35), aged (more than 60) and long-lived (roughly 88). To avoid experimental bias, donors of different ages were spread randomly across the sequencing lanes. Age-related changes in TCR beta repertoire diversity were measured in the study by deep sequencing normalized with unique cDNA molecular identifiers. The study analyzed two additional independent replicas of 1 million unique cDNA reads from the same blood draw for two donors, one aged 18 to 30 and one aged 80 or older.

The paper as a whole reports these results and caveats: Since profiling was done on bulk unsorted PBMCs, naive and antigen-experienced compartments could not be conclusively compared. The CMV infection status of donors was not known, potentially confounding age-related changes in expanded clonotypes. As age increased, observed TCR beta diversity per million T cells dropped in a roughly linear way, and a significant reduction was already evident by age 40. The long-lived group showed more naive CD4+ T cells, fewer expanded clones and increased TCR diversity than the aged group, suggesting age selection. Total diversity estimates from one million sequenced T cells were considered lower bounds and underestimates. The percentage of naive T cells measured by flow cytometry correlated strongly with observed TCR beta diversity.

The chain links TRBV12-3 or TRBV12-4 with TRBJ1-4, with the D gene not clear enough to name. What was sequenced was blood. The sequence was obtained from a young man in good health. The base sequence is TGTGCCAGCAGTTTAGTGGTGAATGAACTGTTTTTT. This sequence encodes CASSLVVNELFF.